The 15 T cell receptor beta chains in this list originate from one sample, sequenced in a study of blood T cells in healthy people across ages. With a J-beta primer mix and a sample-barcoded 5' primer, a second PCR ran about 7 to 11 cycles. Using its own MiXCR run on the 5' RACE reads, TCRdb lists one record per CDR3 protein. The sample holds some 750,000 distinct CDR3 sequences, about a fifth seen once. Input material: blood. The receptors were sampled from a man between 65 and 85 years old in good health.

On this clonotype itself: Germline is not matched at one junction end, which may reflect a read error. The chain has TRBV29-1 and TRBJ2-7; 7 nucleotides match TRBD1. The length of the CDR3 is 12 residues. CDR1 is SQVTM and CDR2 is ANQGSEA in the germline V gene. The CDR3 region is CSVVEGGNERYF. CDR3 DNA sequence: TGCAGCGTTGTAGAAGGGGGCAACGAGCGGTACTTC.

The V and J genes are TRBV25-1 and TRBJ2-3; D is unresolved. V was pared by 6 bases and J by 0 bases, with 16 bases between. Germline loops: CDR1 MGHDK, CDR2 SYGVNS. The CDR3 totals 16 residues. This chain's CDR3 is CASRGRGSHSTDTQYF. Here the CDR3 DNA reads TGTGCCAGCAGGGGTCGCGGCTCCCATAGCACAGATACGCAGTATTTT.

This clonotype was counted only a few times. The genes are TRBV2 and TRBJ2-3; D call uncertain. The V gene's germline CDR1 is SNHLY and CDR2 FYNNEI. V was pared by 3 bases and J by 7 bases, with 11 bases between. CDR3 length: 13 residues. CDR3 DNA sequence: TGTGCCAGCAGTGATAGGGTTGCTTATACGCAGTATTTT. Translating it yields CASSDRVAYTQYF.

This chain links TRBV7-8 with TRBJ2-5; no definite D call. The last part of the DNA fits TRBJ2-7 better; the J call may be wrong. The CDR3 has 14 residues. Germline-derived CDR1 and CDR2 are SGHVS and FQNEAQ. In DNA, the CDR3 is TGTGCCAGCAGCTTAGCCTCTCAAGCCTACGAGCAGTACGTC. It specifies CASSLASQAYEQYV.

The CDR3 is CASKTGYYGYTF. The CDR3 DNA reads as TGTGCCAGCAAGACAGGTTACTATGGCTACACCTTC. V and J are TRBV11-2 and TRBJ1-2; a weak D match, TRBD1 (6 bases). Germline assignment: CDR1 SGHAT and CDR2 FQNNGV. This CDR3 is 12 amino acids long. V lost 7 bases, J lost 3 bases, and 9 bases lay in between.

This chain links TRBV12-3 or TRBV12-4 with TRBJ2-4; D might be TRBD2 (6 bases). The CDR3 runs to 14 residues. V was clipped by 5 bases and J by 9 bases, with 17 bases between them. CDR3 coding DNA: TGTGCCAGCAGTCGCACCGGGACTCAAAGCATTCAGTACTTC. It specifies CASSRTGTQSIQYF.

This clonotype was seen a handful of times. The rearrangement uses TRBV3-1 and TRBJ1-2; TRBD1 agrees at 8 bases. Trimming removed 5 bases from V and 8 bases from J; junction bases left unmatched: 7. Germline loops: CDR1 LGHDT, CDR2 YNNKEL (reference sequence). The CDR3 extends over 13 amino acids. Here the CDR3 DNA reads TGTGCCAGCAGCTGGGCGACAGGGGAGGGCTACACCTTC. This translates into CASSWATGEGYTF.

CDR3 in DNA: TGTGCCAGCAGTTACTCGACGGGGGTTGGCTATGGCTACACCTTC. Translation: CASSYSTGVGYGYTF. This chain connects TRBV6-5 to TRBJ1-2; tentative D call: TRBD1 (5 bases). V was cut by 0 bases and J by 4 bases, with 12 bases left in between. Germline CDR1 and CDR2: MNHEY and SVGAGI. The CDR3 is 15 residues long.

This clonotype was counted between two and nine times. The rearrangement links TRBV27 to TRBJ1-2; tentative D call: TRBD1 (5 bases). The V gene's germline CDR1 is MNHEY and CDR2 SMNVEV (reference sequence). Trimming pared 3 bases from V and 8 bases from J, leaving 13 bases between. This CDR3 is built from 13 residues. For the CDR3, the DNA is TGTGCCAGCAGTTTCGTGCCAGGGTACGGCTACACCTTC. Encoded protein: CASSFVPGYGYTF.

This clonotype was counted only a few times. The CDR3 coding sequence is TGTGCCAGCAGTTGGACTAGCCCTCCGGATGAGCAGTTCTTC. This translates into CASSWTSPPDEQFF. The J gene is TRBJ2-1, the V gene TRBV12-3 or TRBV12-4; 8 nucleotides align to TRBD2. The trim removed 4 bases at V and 8 bases at J, leaving 7 bases unmatched. The CDR3 length is 14 residues.

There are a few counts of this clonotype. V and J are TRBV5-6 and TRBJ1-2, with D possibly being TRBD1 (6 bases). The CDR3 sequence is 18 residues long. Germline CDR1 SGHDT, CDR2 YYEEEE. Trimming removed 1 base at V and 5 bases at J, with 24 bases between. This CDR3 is CASSLLGAGAGISYGYTF. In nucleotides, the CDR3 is TGTGCCAGCAGCTTGCTCGGGGCAGGGGCCGGTATCTCATATGGCTACACCTTC.

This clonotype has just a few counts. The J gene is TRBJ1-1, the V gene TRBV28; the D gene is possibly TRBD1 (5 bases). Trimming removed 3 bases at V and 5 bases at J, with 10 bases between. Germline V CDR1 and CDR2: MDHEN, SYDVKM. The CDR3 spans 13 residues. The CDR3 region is CASSLWGPTEAFF. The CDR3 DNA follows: TGTGCCAGCAGTTTGTGGGGCCCGACTGAAGCTTTCTTT.

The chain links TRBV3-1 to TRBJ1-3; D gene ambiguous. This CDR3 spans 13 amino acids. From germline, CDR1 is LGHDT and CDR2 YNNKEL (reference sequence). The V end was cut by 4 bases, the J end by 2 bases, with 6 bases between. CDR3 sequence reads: CASSRRTGNTIYF. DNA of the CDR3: TGTGCCAGCAGCCGGCGCACTGGAAACACCATATATTTT. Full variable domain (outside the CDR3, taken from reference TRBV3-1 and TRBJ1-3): DTAVSQTPKYLVTQMGNDKSIKCEQNLGHDTMYWYKQDSKKFLKIMFSYNNKELIINETVPNRFSPKSPDKAHLNLHINSLELGDSAVYFCASSRRTGNTIYFGEGSWLTVV.

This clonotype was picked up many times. The CDR3, as DNA: TGTGCCAGCAGTTCGATAAGGGAGACCCAGTACTTC. Translation: CASSSIRETQYF. J is TRBJ2-5 and V is TRBV12-3 or TRBV12-4; D uncertain. Trimming pared 4 bases from V and 5 bases from J, leaving 8 bases between. This CDR3 spans 12 amino acids.

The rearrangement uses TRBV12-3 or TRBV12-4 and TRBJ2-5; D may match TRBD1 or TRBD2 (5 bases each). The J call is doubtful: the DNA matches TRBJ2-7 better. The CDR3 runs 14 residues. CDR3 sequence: CASSLGRMPYEQYF. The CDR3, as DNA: TGTGCCAGCAGTTTGGGACGGATGCCCTACGAGCAGTACTTC.